This TCR beta chain was captured in a study of blood T cells in healthy people across ages. The study's findings and limits: It was the long-lived donors that had more naive CD4+ cells and higher diversity than aged donors.

A second about 6 to 12 cycle PCR used barcoded and J-beta primers. TCRdb analysed the 5' RACE reads with MiXCR anew, one entry per CDR3 protein. The sample consists of some 1.5 million distinct CDR3 sequences, 28% of them appearing once. The CDR3 is made up of 14 amino acids. The germline gives CDR1 SGHTA, CDR2 FQGNSA. V dropped 5 bases and J dropped 5 bases, with 15 bases sitting between them. This clonotype was detected only a few times. Its antigen is not identified. The sequence derives from a woman in her thirties in good health. Sample: blood. The genes are TRBV7-2 and TRBJ2-5; D gene unclear. Here the CDR3 reads CASSPPPGLETQYF. CDR3 in DNA: TGTGCCAGCAGCCCGCCACCGGGTTTGGAGACCCAGTACTTC.